The present entry profiles one TCR beta chain with its context. Other DNA variants within this sample encode the same CDR3. The CDR3 is 11 residues long. Germline CDR1 SNHLY, CDR2 FYNNEI. Trimming took off 2 bases at V and 7 bases at J, with 3 bases between the two ends. Data came from immunoSEQ multiplex PCR; TCRdb stores just in-frame clones and leaves some out. The table lists about 130,000 clones, about 92% of them singletons, with approximately 2% in the top ten. This entry is derived from a study of control samples from healthy donors and cancer patients. The TCR sequence derives from a woman in her fifties or sixties in good health. The chain is built from TRBV2 and TRBJ2-1; D remains ambiguous. Sequencing was performed on blood. The chain's CDR3 is CASSEWNEQFF. The CDR3, as DNA: TGTGCCAGCAGTGAATGGAATGAGCAGTTCTTC.